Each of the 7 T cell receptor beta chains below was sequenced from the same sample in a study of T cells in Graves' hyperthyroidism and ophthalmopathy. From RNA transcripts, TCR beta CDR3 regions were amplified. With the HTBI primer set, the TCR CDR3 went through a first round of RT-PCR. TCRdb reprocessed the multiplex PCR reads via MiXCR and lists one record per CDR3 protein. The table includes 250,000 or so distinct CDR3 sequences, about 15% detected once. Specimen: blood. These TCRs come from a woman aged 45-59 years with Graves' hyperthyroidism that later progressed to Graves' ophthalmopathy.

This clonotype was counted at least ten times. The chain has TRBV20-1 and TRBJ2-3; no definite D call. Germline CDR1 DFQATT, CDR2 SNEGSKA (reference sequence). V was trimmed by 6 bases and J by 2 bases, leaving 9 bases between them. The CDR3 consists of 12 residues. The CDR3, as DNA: TGCAGTGCCTCGCGGTCCACAGATACGCAGTATTTT. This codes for CSASRSTDTQYF.

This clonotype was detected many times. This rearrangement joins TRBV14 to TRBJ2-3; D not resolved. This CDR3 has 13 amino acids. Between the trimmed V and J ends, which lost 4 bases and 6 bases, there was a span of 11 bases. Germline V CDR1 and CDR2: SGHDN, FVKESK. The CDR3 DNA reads TGTGCCAGCAGCCTCCTGCTCCCGGATACGCAGTATTTT. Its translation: CASSLLLPDTQYF.

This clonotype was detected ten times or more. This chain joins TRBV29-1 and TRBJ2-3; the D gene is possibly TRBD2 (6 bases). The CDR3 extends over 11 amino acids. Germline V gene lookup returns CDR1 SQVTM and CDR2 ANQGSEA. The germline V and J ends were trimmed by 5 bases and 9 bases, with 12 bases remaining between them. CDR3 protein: CSVPDYTTQYF. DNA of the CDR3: TGCAGCGTTCCGGACTATACGACGCAGTATTTT.

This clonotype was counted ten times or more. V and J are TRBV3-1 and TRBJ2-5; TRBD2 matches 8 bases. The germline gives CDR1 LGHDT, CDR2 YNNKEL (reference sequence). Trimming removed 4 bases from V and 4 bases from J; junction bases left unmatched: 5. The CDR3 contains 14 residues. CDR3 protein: CASSRPSGRETQYF. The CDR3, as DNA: TGTGCCAGCAGCCGTCCCAGCGGGAGAGAGACCCAGTACTTC.

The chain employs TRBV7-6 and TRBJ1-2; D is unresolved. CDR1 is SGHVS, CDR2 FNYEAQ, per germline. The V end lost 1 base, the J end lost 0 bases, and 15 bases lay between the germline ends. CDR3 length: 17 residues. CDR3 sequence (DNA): TGTGCCAGCAGCTTAGTAGCTCGACACGCAGCTAACTATGGCTACACCTTC. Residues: CASSLVARHAANYGYTF.

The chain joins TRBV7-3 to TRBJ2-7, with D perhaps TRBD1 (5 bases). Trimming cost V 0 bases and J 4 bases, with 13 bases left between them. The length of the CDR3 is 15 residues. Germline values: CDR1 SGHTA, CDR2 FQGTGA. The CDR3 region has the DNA TGTGCCAGCAGCTTAACAGGGGTGGGGCTTTACGAGCAGTACTTC. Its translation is CASSLTGVGLYEQYF.

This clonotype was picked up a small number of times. CDR3 amino acids: CATYGGPGNTIYF. CDR3 bases: TGTGCCACATACGGGGGGCCTGGAAACACCATATATTTT. This chain connects TRBV28 to TRBJ1-3; D possibly corresponds to TRBD1 (6 bases). V lost 10 bases and J 2 bases, leaving 12 bases between the germline ends. Germline lookup yields CDR1 MDHEN and CDR2 SYDVKM. The CDR3 runs to 13 residues.